This T cell receptor beta chain was documented in a study of human T cells and chemical hapten exposure. Study details: Mostly female patients had alopecia areata, totalis or universalis. General study results and limits: Against controls, expanded TCRs gave rise to significantly more large CDR3 similarity clusters. The presence of alopecia in the donors means their immune response may differ from healthy people's.

One entry per CDR3 protein results from TCRdb running MiXCR on the RACE reads. Counted here are about 400,000 distinct CDR3 sequences, about 6% occurring once; the ten biggest clones make up under 7%. Time point meaning: patch test 2, 6 weeks after DPC sensitization. As to treatment: therapeutic diphenylcyclopropenone sensitization with weekly scalp DPC. Alopecia patients between 18 and 70 years old and suitable for DPC were used as donors. This clonotype appeared a few times. Antigen specificity is unknown. The junction does not match germline at one end; this may be a read error. Looked up from germline, CDR1 is DFQATT and CDR2 is SNEGSKA (reference sequence). The CDR3 totals 13 residues.

This clonotype was sampled from a young woman with alopecia areata. Some clones in this sample may be carry-over from other donors' samples. The V and J genes are TRBV20-1 and TRBJ2-7; 10 nucleotides agree with TRBD1. Specimen: whole blood, collected in connection with sensitization to the hapten diphenylcyclopropenone (DPC). The CDR3 here is CSAGDRGLGEQYF. CDR3 DNA: TGCAGTGCTGGAGACAGGGGGCTCGGCGAGCAGTACTTC.